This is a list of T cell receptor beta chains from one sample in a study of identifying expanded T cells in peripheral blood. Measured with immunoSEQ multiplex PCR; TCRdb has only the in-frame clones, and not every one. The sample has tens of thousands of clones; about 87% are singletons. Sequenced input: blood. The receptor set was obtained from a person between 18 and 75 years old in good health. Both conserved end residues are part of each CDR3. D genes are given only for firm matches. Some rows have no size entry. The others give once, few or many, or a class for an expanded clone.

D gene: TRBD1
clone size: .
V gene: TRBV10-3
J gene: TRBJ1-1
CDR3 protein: CAVRGRNTEAFF
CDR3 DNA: TGTGCCGTCAGGGGGAGGAACACTGAAGCTTTCTTT

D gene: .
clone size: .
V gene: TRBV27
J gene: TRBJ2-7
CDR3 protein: CASRGSPSYEQYF
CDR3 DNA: TGTGCCAGCAGGGGGTCGCCGTCCTACGAGCAGTACTTC

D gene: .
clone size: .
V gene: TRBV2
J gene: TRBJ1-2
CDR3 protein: CASSELAGTYYGYTF
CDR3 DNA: TGTGCCAGCAGTGAGCTCGCAGGAACTTACTATGGCTACACCTTC

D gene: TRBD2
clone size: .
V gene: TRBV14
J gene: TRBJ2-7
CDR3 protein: CASSRIAGGSYEQYF
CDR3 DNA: TGTGCCAGCAGCCGGATAGCGGGAGGGTCCTACGAGCAGTACTTC

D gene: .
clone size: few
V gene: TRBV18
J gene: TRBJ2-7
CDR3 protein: CASSPVIYEQYF
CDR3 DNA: TGTGCCAGCTCACCTGTCATCTACGAGCAGTACTTC

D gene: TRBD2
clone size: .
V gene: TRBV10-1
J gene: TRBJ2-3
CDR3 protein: CAREAGWGNSGGNGRVTDTQYF
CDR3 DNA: TGCGCCAGAGAGGCTGGGTGGGGCAATAGCGGGGGAAATGGGCGAGTCACAGATACGCAGTATTTT

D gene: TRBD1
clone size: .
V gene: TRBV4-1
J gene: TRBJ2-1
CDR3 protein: CASSQPTGVSYNEQFF
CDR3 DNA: TGCGCCAGCAGCCAACCGACAGGGGTCTCCTACAATGAGCAGTTCTTC

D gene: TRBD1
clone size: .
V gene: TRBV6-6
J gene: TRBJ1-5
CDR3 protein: CASSRQGASSNQPQHF
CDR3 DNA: TGTGCCAGCAGTCGACAGGGGGCTTCTAGCAATCAGCCCCAGCATTTT

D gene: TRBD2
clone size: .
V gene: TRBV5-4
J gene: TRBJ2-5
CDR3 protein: CASSLAGGAQETQYF
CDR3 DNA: TGTGCCAGCAGCTTGGCCGGGGGGGCCCAAGAGACCCAGTACTTC

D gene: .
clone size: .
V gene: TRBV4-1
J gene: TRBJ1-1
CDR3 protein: CASSQDSLGALGEAFF
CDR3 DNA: TGCGCCAGCAGCCAAGATTCCCTGGGGGCGCTAGGTGAAGCTTTCTTT

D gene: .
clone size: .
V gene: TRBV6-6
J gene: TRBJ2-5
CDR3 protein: CASSYRQETQYF
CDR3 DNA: TGTGCCAGCAGTTACAGGCAAGAGACCCAGTACTTC

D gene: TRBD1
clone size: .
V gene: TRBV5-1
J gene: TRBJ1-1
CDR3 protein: CASSLGGTGTEAFF
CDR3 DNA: TGCGCCAGCAGCTTGGGAGGGACAGGCACTGAAGCTTTCTTT

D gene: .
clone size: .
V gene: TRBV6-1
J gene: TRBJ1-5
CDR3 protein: CASGRGAREPQHF
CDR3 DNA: TGTGCCAGCGGCCGGGGGGCTAGGGAGCCCCAGCATTTT

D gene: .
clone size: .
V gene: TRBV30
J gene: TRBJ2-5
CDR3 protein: CAWSVGQSQETQYF
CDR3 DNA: TGTGCCTGGAGTGTAGGGCAATCCCAAGAGACCCAGTACTTC

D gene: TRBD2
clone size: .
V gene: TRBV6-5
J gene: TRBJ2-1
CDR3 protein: CASSLLADYNEQFF
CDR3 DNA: TGTGCCAGCAGTCTACTAGCGGACTACAATGAGCAGTTCTTC

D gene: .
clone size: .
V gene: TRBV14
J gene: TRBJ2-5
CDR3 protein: CASSQDLRWETQYF
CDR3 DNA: TGTGCCAGCAGCCAAGACCTCCGGTGGGAGACCCAGTACTTC

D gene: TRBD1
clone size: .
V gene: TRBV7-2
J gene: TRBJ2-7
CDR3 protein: CASSVGTGVYEQYF
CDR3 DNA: TGTGCCAGCAGCGTCGGGACAGGGGTCTACGAGCAGTACTTC

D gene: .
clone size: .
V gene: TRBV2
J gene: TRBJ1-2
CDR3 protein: CASGGATNYGYTF
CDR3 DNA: TGTGCCAGCGGCGGGGCAACCAACTATGGCTACACCTTC

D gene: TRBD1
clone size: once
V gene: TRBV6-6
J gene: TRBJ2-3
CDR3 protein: CASRDRAGTDTQYF
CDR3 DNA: TGTGCCAGCAGGGACAGGGCTGGGACAGATACGCAGTATTTT

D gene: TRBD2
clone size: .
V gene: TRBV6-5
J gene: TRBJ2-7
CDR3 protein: CASSYVAGGPYEQYF
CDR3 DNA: TGTGCCAGCAGTTACGTAGCGGGGGGACCCTACGAGCAGTACTTC

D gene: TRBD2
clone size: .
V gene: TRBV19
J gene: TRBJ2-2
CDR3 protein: CASTRTSGSSHTGELFF
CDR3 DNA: TGTGCCAGTACCCGGACTAGCGGGAGTTCCCACACCGGGGAGCTGTTTTTT

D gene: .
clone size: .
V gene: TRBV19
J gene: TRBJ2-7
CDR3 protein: CASSIALGTEQYF
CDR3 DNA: TGTGCCAGTAGTATAGCACTGGGCACCGAGCAGTACTTC

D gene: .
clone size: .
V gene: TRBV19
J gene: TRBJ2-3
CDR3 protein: CASSPRDFTDTQYF
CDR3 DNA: TGTGCCAGTAGTCCCCGGGACTTCACAGATACGCAGTATTTT

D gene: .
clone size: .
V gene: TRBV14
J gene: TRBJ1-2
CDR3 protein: CASSPTRGQLNYGYTF
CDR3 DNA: TGTGCCAGCAGTCCTACACGGGGGCAATTAAACTATGGCTACACCTTC

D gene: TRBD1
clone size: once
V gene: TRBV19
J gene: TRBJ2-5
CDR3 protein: CASSEGQGWETQYF
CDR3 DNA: TGTGCCAGTAGTGAGGGACAGGGCTGGGAGACCCAGTACTTC

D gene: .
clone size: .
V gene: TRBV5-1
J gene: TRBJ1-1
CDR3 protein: CASSLFREGGAEAFF
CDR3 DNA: TGCGCCAGCAGCTTATTCCGGGAGGGTGGAGCTGAAGCTTTCTTT

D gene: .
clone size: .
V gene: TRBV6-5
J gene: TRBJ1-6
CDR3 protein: CASSYGPGDYNSPLHF
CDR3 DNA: TGTGCCAGCAGTTACGGTCCGGGAGACTATAATTCACCCCTCCACTTT

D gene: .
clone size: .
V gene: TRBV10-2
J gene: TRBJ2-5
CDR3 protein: CASRGVQGGETQYF
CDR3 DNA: TGCGCCAGCAGGGGAGTTCAGGGTGGCGAGACCCAGTACTTC

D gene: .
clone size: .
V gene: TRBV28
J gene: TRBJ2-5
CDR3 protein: CASSSPRVGWRETQYF
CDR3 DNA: TGTGCCAGCAGTTCCCCTAGGGTAGGGTGGCGAGAGACCCAGTACTTC

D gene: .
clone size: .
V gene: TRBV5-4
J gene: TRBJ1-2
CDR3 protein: CASSFGSGNYGYTF
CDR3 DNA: TGTGCCAGCAGCTTTGGATCCGGGAACTATGGCTACACCTTC

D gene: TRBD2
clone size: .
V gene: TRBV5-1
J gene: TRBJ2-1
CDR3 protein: CASSTGLAGGISYNEQFF
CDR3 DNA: TGCGCCAGCAGCACAGGACTAGCGGGGGGGATCTCCTACAATGAGCAGTTCTTC

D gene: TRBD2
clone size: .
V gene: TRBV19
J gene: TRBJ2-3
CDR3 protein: CASSIMETSGTDTQYF
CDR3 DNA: TGTGCCAGTAGTATAATGGAAACTAGCGGGACTGATACGCAGTATTTT

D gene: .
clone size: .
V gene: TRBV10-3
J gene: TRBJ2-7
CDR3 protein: CAISPGTDEQYF
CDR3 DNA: TGTGCCATCAGTCCAGGGACGGACGAGCAGTACTTC